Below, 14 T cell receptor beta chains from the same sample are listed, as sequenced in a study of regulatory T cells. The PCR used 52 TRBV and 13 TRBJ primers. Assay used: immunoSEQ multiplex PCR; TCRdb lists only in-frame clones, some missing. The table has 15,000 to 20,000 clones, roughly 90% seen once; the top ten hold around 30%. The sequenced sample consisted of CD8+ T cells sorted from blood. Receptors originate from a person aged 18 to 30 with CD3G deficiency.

The CDR3 DNA follows: TGTGCCAGCAGCTCCAGCGGGGGGCCCCACTCCTACAATGAGCAGTTCTTC. This sequence encodes CASSSSGGPHSYNEQFF. The chain employs TRBV7-9 and TRBJ2-1; TRBD2 aligns across 9 bases. This CDR3 region has 17 residues. CDR1 and CDR2 from the germline V gene are SEHNR and FQNEAQ (reference sequence). The J segment lost 0 bases and the V segment lost 4 bases, leaving 7 bases of the junction unmatched.

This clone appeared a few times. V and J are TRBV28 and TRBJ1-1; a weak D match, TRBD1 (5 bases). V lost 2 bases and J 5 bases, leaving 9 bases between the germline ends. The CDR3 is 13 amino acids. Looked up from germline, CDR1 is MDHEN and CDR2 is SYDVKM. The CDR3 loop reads CASSLGGATEAFF. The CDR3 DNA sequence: TGTGCCAGCAGTTTAGGAGGGGCTACTGAAGCTTTCTTT.

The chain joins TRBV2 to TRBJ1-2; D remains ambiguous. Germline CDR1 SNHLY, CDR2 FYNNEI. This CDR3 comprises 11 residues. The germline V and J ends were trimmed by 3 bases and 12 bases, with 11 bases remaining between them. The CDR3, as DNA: TGTGCCAGCAGTGACGGGGAGAGGGACACCTTC. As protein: CASSDGERDTF.

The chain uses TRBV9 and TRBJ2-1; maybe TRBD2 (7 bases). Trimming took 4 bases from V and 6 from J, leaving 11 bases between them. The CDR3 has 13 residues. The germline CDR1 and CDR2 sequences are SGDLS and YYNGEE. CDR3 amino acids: CASSWGGGNEQFF. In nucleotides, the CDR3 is TGTGCCAGCAGCTGGGGAGGGGGCAATGAGCAGTTCTTC.

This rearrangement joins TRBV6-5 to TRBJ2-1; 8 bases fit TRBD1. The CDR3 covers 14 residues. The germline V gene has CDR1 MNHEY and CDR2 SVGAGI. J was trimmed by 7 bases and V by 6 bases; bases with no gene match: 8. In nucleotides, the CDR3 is TGTGCCAGCAGCTCCGACAGGGGAAGAAATGAGCAGTTCTTC. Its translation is CASSSDRGRNEQFF.

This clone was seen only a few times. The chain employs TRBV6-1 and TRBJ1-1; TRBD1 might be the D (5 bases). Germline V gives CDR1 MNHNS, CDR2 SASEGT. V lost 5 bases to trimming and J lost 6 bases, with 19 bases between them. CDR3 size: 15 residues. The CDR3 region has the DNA TGTGCCAGCAGTTCGACAGTCGGCGGCTGGGCTGAAGCTTTCTTT. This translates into CASSSTVGGWAEAFF.

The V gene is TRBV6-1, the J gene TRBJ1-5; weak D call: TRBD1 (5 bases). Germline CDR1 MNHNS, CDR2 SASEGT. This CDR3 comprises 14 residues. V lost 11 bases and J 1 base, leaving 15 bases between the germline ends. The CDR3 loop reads CAASPWDSNQPQHF. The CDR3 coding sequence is TGTGCCGCCTCCCCCTGGGACAGCAATCAGCCCCAGCATTTT.

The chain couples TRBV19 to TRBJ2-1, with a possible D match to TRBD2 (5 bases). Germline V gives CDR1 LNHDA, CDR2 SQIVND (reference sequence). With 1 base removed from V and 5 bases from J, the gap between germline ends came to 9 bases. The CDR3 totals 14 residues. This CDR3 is CASSIAGMNNEQFF. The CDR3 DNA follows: TGTGCCAGTAGTATAGCGGGGATGAACAATGAGCAGTTCTTC.

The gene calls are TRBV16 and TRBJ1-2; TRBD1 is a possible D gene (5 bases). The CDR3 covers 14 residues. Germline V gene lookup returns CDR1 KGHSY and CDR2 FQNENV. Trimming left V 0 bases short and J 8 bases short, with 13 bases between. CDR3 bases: TGTGCCAGCAGCCAATCCGCGGGGGAAGGAGGCTACACCTTC. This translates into CASSQSAGEGGYTF.

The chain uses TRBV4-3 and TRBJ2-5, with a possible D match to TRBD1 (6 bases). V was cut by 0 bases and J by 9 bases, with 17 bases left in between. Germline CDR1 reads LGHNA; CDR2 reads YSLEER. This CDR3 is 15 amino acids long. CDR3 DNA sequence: TGCGCCAGCAGCCAAGATTCTCAAGCCCCAGGGGCCCAGTACTTC. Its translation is CASSQDSQAPGAQYF.

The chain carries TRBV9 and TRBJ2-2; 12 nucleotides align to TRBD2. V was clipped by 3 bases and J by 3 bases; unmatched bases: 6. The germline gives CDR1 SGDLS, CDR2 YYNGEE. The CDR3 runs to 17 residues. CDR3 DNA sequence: TGTGCCAGCAGCGCACCGACTAGCGGGGGCTACACCGGGGAGCTGTTTTTT. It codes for CASSAPTSGGYTGELFF.

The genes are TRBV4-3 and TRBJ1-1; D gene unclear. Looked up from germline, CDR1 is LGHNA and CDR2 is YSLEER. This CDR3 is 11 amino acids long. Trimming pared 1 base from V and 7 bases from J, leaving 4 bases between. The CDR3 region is CASSQGNEAFF. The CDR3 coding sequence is TGCGCCAGCAGCCAAGGAAATGAAGCTTTCTTT.

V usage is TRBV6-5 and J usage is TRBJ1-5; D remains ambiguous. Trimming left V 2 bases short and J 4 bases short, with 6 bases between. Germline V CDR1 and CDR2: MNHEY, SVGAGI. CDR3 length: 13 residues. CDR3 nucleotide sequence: TGTGCCAGCAGTTACGGAGGGAATCAGCCCCAGCATTTT. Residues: CASSYGGNQPQHF.

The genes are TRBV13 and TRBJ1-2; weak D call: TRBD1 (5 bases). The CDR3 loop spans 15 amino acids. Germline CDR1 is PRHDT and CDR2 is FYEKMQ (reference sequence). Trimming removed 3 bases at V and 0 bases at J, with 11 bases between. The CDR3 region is CASSFRDGSNYGYTF. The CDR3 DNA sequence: TGTGCCAGCAGCTTCCGGGACGGATCTAACTATGGCTACACCTTC.